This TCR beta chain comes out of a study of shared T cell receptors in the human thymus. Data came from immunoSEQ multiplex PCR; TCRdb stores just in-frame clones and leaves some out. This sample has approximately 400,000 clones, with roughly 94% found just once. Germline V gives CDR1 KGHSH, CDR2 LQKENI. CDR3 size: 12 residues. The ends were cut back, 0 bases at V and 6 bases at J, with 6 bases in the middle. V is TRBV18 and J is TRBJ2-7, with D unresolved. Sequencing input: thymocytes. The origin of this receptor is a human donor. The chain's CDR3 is CASSPPWAEQYF. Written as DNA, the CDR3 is TGTGCCAGCTCACCACCCTGGGCCGAGCAGTACTTC.